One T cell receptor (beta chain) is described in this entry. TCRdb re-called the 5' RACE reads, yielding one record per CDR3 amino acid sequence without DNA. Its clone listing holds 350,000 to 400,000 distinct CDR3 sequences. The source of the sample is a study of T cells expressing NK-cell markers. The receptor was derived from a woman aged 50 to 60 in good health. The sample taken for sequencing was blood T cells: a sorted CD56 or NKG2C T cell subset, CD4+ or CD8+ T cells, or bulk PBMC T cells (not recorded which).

The CDR3 loop is CSVAALPGANVLTF. The rearrangement uses TRBV29-1 and TRBJ2-6. CDR3 length equals 14 residues. The germline CDR1 and CDR2 sequences are SQVTM and ANQGSEA.